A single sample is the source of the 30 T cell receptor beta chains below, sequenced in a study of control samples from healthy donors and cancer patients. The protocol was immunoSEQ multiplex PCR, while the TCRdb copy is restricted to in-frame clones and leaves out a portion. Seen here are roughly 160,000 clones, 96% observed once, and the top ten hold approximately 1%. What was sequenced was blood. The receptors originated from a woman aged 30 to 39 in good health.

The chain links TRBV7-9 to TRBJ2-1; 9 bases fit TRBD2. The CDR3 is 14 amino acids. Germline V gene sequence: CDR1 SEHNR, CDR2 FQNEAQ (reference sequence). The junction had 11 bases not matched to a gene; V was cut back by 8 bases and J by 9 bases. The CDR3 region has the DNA TGTGCCAGCCATAGCGGGAGAGGGAAGGGTGAGCAGTTCTTC. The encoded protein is CASHSGRGKGEQFF. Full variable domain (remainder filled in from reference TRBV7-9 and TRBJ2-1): DTGVSQNPRHKITKRGQNVTFRCDPISEHNRLYWYRQTLGQGPEFLTYFQNEAQLEKSRLLSDRFSAERPKGSFSTLEIQRTEQGDSAMYLCASHSGRGKGEQFFGPGTRLTVL.

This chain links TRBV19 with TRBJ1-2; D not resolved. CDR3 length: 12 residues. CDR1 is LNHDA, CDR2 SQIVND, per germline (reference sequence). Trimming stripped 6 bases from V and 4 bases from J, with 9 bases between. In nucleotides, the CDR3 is TGTGCCAGTAGGGACGGTCTCTATGGCTACACCTTC. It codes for CASRDGLYGYTF.

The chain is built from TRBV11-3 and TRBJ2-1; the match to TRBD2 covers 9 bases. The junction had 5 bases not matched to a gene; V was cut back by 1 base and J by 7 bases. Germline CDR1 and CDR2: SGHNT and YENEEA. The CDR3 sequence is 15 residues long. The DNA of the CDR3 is TGTGCCAGCAGCTTAGGGGTAGCGGGAGTTAATGAGCAGTTCTTC. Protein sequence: CASSLGVAGVNEQFF. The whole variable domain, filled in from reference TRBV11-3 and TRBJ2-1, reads EAGVVQSPRYKIIEKKQPVAFWCNPISGHNTLYWYLQNLGQGPELLIRYENEEAVDDSQLPKDRFSAERLKGVDSTLKIQPAELGDSAVYLCASSLGVAGVNEQFFGPGTRLTVL.

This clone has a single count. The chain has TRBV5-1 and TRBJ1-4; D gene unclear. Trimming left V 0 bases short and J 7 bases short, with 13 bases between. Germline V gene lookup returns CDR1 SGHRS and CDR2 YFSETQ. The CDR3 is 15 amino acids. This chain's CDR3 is CASSLVGSIAEKLFF. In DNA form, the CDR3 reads TGCGCCAGCAGCTTGGTGGGAAGCATTGCTGAAAAACTGTTTTTT.

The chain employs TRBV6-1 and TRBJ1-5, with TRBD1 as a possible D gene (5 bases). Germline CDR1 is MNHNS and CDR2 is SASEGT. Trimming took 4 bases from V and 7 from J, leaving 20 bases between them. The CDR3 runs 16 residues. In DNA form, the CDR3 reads TGTGCCAGCAGTGCCCGGCTTCTGGGGCAGGTGCAGCCCCAGCATTTT. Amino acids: CASSARLLGQVQPQHF.

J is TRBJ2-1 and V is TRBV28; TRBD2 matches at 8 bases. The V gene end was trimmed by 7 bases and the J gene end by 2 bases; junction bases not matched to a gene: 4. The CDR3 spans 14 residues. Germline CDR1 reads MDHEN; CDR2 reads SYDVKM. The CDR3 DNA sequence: TGTGCCAGCACCCTTAGCGGGACCTACAATGAGCAGTTCTTC. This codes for CASTLSGTYNEQFF.

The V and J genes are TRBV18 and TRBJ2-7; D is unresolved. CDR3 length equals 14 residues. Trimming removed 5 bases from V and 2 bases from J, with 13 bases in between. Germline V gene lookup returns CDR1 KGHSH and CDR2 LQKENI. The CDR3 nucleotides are TGTGCCAGCTCAGAAACCGACGGACCCTACGAGCAGTACTTC. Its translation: CASSETDGPYEQYF.

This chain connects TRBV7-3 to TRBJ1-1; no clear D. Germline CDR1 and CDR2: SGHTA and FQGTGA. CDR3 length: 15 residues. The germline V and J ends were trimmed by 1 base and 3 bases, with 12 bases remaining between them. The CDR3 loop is CASSLNPSGYTEAFF. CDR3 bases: TGTGCCAGCAGCTTAAACCCAAGTGGGTACACTGAAGCTTTCTTT. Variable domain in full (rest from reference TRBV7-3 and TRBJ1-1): GAGVSQTPSNKVTEKGKYVELRCDPISGHTALYWYRQSLGQGPEFLIYFQGTGAADDSGLPNDRFFAVRPEGSVSTLKIQRTERGDSAVYLCASSLNPSGYTEAFFGQGTRLTVV.

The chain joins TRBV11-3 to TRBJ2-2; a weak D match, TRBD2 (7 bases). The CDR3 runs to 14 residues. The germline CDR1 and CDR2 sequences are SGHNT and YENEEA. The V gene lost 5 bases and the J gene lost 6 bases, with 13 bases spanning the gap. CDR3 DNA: TGTGCCAGCAGCCCTGGCGGGGGCCCCGGGGAGCTGTTTTTT. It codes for CASSPGGGPGELFF.

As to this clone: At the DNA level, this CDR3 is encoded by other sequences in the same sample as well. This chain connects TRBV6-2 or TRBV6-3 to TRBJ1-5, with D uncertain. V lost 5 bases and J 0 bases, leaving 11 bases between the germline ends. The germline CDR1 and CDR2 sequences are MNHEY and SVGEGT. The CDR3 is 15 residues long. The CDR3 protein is CASSIDGDSNQPQHF. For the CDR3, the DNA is TGTGCCAGCAGTATCGACGGGGATAGCAATCAGCCCCAGCATTTT.

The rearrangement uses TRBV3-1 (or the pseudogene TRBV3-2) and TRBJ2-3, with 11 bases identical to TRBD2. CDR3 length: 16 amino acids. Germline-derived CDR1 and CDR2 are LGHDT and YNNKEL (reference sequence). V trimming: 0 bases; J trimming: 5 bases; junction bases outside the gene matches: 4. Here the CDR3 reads CASSQELAGVGDTQYF. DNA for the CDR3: TGTGCCAGCAGCCAAGAACTAGCGGGAGTCGGAGATACGCAGTATTTT.

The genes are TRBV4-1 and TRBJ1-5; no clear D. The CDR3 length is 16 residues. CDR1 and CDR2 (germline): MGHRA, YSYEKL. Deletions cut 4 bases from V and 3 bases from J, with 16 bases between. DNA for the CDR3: TGCGCCAGCAGCCCCCTTAGCGGTCTTAACAATCAGCCCCAGCATTTT. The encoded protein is CASSPLSGLNNQPQHF.

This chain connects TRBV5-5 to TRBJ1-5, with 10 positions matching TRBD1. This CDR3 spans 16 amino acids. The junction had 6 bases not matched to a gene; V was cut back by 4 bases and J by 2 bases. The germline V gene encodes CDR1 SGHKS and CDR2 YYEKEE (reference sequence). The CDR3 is CASSQGQGIGNQPQHF. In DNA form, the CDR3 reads TGTGCCAGCAGCCAGGGACAGGGGATTGGCAATCAGCCCCAGCATTTT. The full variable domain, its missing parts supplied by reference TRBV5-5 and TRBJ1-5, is DAGVTQSPTHLIKTRGQQVTLRCSPISGHKSVSWYQQVLGQGPQFIFQYYEKEERGRGNFPDRFSARQFPNYSSELNVNALLLGDSALYLCASSQGQGIGNQPQHFGDGTRLSIL.

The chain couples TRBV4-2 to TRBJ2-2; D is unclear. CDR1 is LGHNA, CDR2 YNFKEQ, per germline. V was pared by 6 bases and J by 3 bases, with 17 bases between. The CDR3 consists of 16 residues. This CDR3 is CASRSLTGRDTGELFF. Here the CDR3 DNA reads TGTGCCAGCAGATCCTTAACCGGGCGAGACACCGGGGAGCTGTTTTTT.

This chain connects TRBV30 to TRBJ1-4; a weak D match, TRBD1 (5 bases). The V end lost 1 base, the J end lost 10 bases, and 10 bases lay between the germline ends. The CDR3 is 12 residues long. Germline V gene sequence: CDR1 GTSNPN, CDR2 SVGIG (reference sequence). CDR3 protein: CAWSAAGGKLFF. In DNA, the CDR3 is TGTGCCTGGAGTGCCGCCGGGGGAAAACTGTTTTTT.

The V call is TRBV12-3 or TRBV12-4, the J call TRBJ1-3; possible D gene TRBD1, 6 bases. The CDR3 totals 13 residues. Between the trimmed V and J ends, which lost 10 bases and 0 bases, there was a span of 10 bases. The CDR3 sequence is CATRGFSGNTIYF. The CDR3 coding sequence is TGTGCCACCAGGGGTTTCTCTGGAAACACCATATATTTT.

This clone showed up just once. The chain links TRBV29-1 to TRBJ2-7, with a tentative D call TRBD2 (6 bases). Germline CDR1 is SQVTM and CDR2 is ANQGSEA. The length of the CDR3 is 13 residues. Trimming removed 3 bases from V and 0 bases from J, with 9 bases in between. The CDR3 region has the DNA TGCAGCGTTGACGGAGGGACCTCCTACGAGCAGTACTTC. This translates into CSVDGGTSYEQYF.

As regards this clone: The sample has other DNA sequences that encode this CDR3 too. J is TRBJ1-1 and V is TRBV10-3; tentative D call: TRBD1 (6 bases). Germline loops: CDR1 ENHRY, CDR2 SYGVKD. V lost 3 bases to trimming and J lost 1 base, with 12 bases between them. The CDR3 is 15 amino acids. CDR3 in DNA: TGTGCCATCAGTGACGGGGGCGACGGGAACACTGAAGCTTTCTTT. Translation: CAISDGGDGNTEAFF.

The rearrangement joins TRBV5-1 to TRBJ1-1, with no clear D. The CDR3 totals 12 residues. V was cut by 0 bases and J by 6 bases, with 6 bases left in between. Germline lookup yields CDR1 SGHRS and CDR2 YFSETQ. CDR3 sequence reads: CASSLGGPEAFF. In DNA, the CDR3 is TGCGCCAGCAGCTTGGGAGGGCCTGAAGCTTTCTTT.

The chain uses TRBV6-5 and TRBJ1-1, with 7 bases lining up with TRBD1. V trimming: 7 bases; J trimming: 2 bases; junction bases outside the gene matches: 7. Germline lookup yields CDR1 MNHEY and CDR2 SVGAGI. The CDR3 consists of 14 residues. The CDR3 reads CASNSPGGNTEAFF. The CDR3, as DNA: TGTGCCAGCAATAGTCCAGGGGGTAACACTGAAGCTTTCTTT.

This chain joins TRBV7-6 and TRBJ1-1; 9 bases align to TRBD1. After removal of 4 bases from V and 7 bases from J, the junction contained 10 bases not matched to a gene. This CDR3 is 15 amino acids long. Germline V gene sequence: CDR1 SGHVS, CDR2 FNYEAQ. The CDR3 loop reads CASSSHGTGNGEAFF. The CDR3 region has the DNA TGTGCCAGCAGCTCTCACGGGACAGGGAACGGTGAAGCTTTCTTT.

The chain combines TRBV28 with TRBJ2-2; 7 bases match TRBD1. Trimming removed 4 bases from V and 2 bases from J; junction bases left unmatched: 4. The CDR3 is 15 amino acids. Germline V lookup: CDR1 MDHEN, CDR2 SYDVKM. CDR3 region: CASSSDRFNTGELFF. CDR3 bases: TGTGCCAGCAGTTCGGACAGGTTCAACACCGGGGAGCTGTTTTTT.

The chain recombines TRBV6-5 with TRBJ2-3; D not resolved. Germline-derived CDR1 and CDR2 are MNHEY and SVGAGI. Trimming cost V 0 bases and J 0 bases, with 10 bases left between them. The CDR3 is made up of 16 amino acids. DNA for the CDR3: TGTGCCAGCAGTTACTCGGCTAGTCCAAGCACAGATACGCAGTATTTT. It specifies CASSYSASPSTDTQYF.

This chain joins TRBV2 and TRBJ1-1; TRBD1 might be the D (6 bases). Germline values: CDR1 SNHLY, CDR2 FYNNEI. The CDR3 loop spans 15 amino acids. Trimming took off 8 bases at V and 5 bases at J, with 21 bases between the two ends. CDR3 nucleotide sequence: TGTGCCAGCTCGATCCCTTCGGGGGGCGGAACTGAAGCTTTCTTT. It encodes CASSIPSGGGTEAFF. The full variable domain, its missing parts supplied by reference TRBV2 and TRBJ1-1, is EPEVTQTPSHQVTQMGQEVILRCVPISNHLYFYWYRQILGQKVEFLVSFYNNEISEKSEIFDDQFSVERPDGSNFTLKIRSTKLEDSAMYFCASSIPSGGGTEAFFGQGTRLTVV.

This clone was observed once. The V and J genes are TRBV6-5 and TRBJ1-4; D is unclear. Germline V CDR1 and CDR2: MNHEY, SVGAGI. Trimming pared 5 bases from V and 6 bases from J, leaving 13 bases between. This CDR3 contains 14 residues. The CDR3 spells CASSKEGLDEKLFF. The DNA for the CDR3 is TGTGCCAGCAGTAAGGAGGGCCTTGATGAAAAACTGTTTTTT.

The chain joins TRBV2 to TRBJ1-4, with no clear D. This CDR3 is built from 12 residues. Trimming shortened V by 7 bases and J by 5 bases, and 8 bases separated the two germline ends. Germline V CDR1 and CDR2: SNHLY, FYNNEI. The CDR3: CASKTLNEKLFF. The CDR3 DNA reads TGTGCCAGCAAGACCCTGAATGAAAAACTGTTTTTT.

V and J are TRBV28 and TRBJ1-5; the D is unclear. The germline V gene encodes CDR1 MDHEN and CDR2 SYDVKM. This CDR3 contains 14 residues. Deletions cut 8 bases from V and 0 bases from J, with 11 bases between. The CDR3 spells CASLGAYSNQPQHF. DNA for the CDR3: TGTGCCAGCCTCGGAGCTTATAGCAATCAGCCCCAGCATTTT. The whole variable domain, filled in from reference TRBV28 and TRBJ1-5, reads DVKVTQSSRYLVKRTGEKVFLECVQDMDHENMFWYRQDPGLGLRLIYFSYDVKMKEKGDIPEGYSVSREKKERFSLILESASTNQTSMYLCASLGAYSNQPQHFGDGTRLSIL.

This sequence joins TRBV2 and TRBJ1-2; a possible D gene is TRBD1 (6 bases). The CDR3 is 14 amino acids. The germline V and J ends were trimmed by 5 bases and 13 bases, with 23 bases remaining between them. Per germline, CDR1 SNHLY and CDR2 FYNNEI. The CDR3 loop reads CASSREIYRVPITF. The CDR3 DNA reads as TGTGCCAGCAGTCGAGAGATTTACAGGGTTCCAATCACCTTC.

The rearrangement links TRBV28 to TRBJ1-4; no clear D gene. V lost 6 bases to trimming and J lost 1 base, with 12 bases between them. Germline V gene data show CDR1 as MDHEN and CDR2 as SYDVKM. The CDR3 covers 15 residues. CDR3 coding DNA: TGTGCCAGCAGGCGCTCAGCCGGAACTAATGAAAAACTGTTTTTT. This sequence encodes CASRRSAGTNEKLFF.

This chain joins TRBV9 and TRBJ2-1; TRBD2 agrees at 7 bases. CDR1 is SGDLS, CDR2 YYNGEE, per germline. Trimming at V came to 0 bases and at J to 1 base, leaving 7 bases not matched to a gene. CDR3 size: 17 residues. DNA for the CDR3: TGTGCCAGCAGCGTAGAAGCGGGGCCGGGGTCCTACAATGAGCAGTTCTTC. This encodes CASSVEAGPGSYNEQFF.